This passage covers 15 T cell receptor beta chains from one sample sequenced in a study of radiotherapy plus CTLA-4 blockade in lung cancer. Only in-frame clones appear in the TCRdb table, and some are missing; sequencing was by immunoSEQ multiplex PCR. Among some 50,000 clones, approximately 79% were seen once, and the ten largest hold 2.5% to 4%. The material was peripheral blood, obtained from a patient treated with radiotherapy plus ipilimumab. The receptors here all came from a human donor with non-small cell lung cancer who had a partial response to radiotherapy plus ipilimumab.

The chain carries TRBV9 and TRBJ2-1; TRBD2 agrees at 7 bases. Trimming cost V 4 bases and J 4 bases; bases outside gene matches: 14. This CDR3 has 17 residues. Germline V gene sequence: CDR1 SGDLS, CDR2 YYNGEE. The CDR3 sequence is CASSSAGTTPQYNEQFF. The CDR3 DNA is TGTGCCAGCAGCTCCGCGGGGACTACCCCACAGTACAATGAGCAGTTCTTC.

This clone is a singleton in its sample. The chain employs TRBV13 and TRBJ2-7; possibly TRBD1 for D (5 bases). The length of the CDR3 is 15 residues. Trimming left V 2 bases short and J 4 bases short, with 15 bases between. The germline CDR1 and CDR2 sequences are PRHDT and FYEKMQ (reference sequence). Here the CDR3 reads CASSLSMGRVYEQYF. The CDR3 DNA is TGTGCCAGCAGCTTATCCATGGGCAGGGTGTACGAGCAGTACTTC.

The chain combines TRBV10-2 with TRBJ1-3; possibly TRBD1 for D (5 bases). The CDR3 loop spans 15 amino acids. Looked up from germline, CDR1 is WSHSY and CDR2 is SAAADI. The ends were cut back, 2 bases at V and 0 bases at J, with 8 bases in the middle. The CDR3 here is CASSEQGTSGNTIYF. CDR3 bases: TGCGCCAGCAGTGAGCAGGGAACCTCTGGAAACACCATATATTTT.

V and J are TRBV6-1 and TRBJ2-3; TRBD1 agrees at 10 bases. The CDR3 contains 13 residues. V was clipped by 6 bases and J by 7 bases; unmatched bases: 4. Germline lookup yields CDR1 MNHNS and CDR2 SASEGT. CDR3 sequence reads: CASSVDRGYTQYF. For the CDR3, the DNA is TGTGCCAGCAGCGTGGACAGGGGGTATACGCAGTATTTT.

This clone has only one observation. The rearrangement uses TRBV7-2 and TRBJ2-2; no reliable D call. Germline CDR1 reads SGHTA; CDR2 reads FQGNSA. With 1 base removed from V and 0 bases from J, the gap between germline ends came to 6 bases. The CDR3 runs to 15 residues. The CDR3 region is CASSLGATNTGELFF. CDR3 DNA sequence: TGTGCCAGCAGCTTAGGGGCCACGAACACCGGGGAGCTGTTTTTT.

The CDR3 sequence: CASSTQQGSREPQHF. The CDR3 DNA sequence: TGTGCCAGCAGTACCCAGCAAGGGAGTAGGGAGCCCCAGCATTTT. V gene TRBV27 combines with J gene TRBJ1-5; D not certain. Germline V CDR1 and CDR2: MNHEY, SMNVEV (reference sequence). Trimming shortened V by 5 bases and J by 8 bases, and 19 bases separated the two germline ends. CDR3 length: 15 amino acids.

This clone has a single count. The CDR3 sequence: CASSLPGQGGETQYF. In DNA, the CDR3 is TGTGCCAGCAGCCTCCCGGGACAGGGGGGAGAGACCCAGTACTTC. This sequence joins TRBV7-2 and TRBJ2-5; 11 bases map to TRBD1. In germline, CDR1 is SGHTA, CDR2 FQGNSA. The trim removed 5 bases at V and 4 bases at J, leaving 6 bases unmatched. The length of the CDR3 is 15 residues.

The J gene is TRBJ2-7, the V gene TRBV5-4; 7 bases are shared with TRBD1. With 4 bases clipped from V and 5 bases from J, the junction kept 6 bases outside the gene matches. The germline V gene encodes CDR1 SGHNT and CDR2 YYREEE (reference sequence). CDR3 size: 13 residues. CDR3 residues: CASSPGQWDEQYF. CDR3 coding DNA: TGTGCCAGCAGCCCGGGACAGTGGGACGAGCAGTACTTC.

This chain uses TRBV27 with TRBJ2-2; possible D gene TRBD1, 6 bases. The V gene's germline CDR1 is MNHEY and CDR2 SMNVEV (reference sequence). The V end was cut by 6 bases, the J end by 6 bases, with 14 bases between. The CDR3 consists of 14 residues. The CDR3 is CASRQGMESGELFF. The CDR3 DNA follows: TGTGCCAGCAGACAGGGAATGGAGTCCGGGGAGCTGTTTTTT.

This rearrangement joins TRBV5-4 to TRBJ2-7; perhaps TRBD1 as D (6 bases). Germline V gene data show CDR1 as SGHNT and CDR2 as YYREEE (reference sequence). The ends were cut back, 3 bases at V and 2 bases at J, with 18 bases in the middle. This CDR3 has 16 residues. The CDR3 bases are TGTGCCAGCAGCTCAGGGGACGCTTCCTCTACCTACGAGCAGTACTTC. Protein product: CASSSGDASSTYEQYF. The full variable domain, completed using reference TRBV5-4 and TRBJ2-7, is ETGVTQSPTHLIKTRGQQVTLRCSSQSGHNTVSWYQQALGQGPQFIFQYYREEENGRGNFPPRFSGLQFPNYSSELNVNALELDDSALYLCASSSGDASSTYEQYFGPGTRLTVT.

The chain is built from TRBV4-1 and TRBJ2-3; 12 bases line up with TRBD1. Looked up from germline, CDR1 is MGHRA and CDR2 is YSYEKL. The CDR3 totals 14 residues. The V segment lost 4 bases and the J segment 8 bases; nucleotides outside the gene matches: 4. CDR3 amino acids: CASSPGQGAVTQYF. The CDR3 nucleotides read TGCGCCAGCAGCCCGGGACAGGGGGCTGTTACGCAGTATTTT.

V and J are TRBV10-3 and TRBJ2-7; 10 bases line up with TRBD2. The germline V gene has CDR1 ENHRY and CDR2 SYGVKD. The CDR3 length is 13 residues. The V segment lost 10 bases and the J segment 6 bases; nucleotides outside the gene matches: 9. The CDR3 coding sequence is TGTGCCAGTAAAAGCGGGGGGGCGGCCGAGCAGTACTTC. Protein product: CASKSGGAAEQYF.

The V call is TRBV19, the J call TRBJ2-7, with 7 bases matching TRBD1. With V trimmed by 3 bases and J by 0 bases, 2 bases remained unmatched. CDR1 is LNHDA, CDR2 SQIVND, per germline (reference sequence). This CDR3 contains 14 residues. The CDR3 nucleotides are TGTGCCAGTAGTATTGGACAGGACTCCTACGAGCAGTACTTC. It is translated as CASSIGQDSYEQYF.

The chain recombines TRBV15 with TRBJ1-4, with D unresolved. Germline V lookup: CDR1 LNHNV, CDR2 YYDKDF (reference sequence). CDR3 length equals 15 residues. V lost 0 bases to trimming and J lost 2 bases, with 7 bases between them. This chain's CDR3 is CATSRDTVTNEKLFF. For the CDR3, the DNA is TGTGCCACCAGCAGAGATACGGTTACTAATGAAAAACTGTTTTTT.

V and J are TRBV9 and TRBJ2-3; D is possibly TRBD2 (5 bases). The germline V and J ends were trimmed by 2 bases and 4 bases, with 20 bases remaining between them. Germline V lookup: CDR1 SGDLS, CDR2 YYNGEE. The CDR3 is 17 residues long. CDR3 amino acids: CASSVFGVGQASDTQYF. CDR3 sequence (DNA): TGTGCCAGCAGCGTCTTCGGGGTAGGCCAGGCCTCAGATACGCAGTATTTT.